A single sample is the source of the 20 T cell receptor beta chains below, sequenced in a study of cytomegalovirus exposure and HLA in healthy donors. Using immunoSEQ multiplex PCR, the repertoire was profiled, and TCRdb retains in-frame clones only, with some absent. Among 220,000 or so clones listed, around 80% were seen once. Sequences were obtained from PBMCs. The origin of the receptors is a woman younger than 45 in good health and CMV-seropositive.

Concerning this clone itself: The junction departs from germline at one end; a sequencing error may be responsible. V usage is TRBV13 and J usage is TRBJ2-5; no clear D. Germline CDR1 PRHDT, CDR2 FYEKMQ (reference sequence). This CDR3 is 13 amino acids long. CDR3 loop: CASSPRAPFYIDF. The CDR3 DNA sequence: TGTGCCAGCAGCCCCCGGGCACCCTTTTATATCGACTTC.

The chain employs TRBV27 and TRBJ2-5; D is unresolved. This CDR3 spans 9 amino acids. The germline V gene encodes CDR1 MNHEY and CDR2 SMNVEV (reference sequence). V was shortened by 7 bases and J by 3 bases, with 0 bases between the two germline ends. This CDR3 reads CASKETQYF. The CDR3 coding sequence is TGTGCCAGCAAAGAGACCCAGTACTTC.

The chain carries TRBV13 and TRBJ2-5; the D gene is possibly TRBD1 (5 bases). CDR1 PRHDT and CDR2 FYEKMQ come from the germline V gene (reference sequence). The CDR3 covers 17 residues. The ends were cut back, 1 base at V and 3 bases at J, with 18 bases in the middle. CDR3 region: CASSLDQTEPKEETQYF. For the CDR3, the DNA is TGTGCCAGCAGCTTAGATCAGACAGAGCCCAAGGAAGAGACCCAGTACTTC.

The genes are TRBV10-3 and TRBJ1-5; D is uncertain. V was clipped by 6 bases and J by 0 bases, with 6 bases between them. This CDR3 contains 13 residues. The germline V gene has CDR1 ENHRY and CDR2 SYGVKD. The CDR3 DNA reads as TGTGCCATCAGGTACAGTAGCAATCAGCCCCAGCATTTT. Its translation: CAIRYSSNQPQHF.

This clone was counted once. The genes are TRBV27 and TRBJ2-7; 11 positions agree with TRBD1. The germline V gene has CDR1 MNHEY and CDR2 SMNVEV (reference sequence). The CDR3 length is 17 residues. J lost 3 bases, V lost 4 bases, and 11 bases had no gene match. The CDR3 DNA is TGTGCCAGCAGTTCCTACCGGGACAGGGGGGCGAGCTACGAGCAGTACTTC. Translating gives CASSSYRDRGASYEQYF.

The CDR3 loop reads CASSFKMTIRGRRWSTEAFF. Here the CDR3 DNA reads TGCGCCAGCAGTTTTAAAATGACGATCAGGGGGCGAAGGTGGAGCACTGAAGCTTTCTTT. The gene calls are TRBV5-1 and TRBJ1-1; 8 bases are shared with TRBD1. V dropped 5 bases and J dropped 4; count of bases not matched to a gene: 25. Germline CDR1 and CDR2: SGHRS and YFSETQ. The CDR3 is made up of 20 amino acids.

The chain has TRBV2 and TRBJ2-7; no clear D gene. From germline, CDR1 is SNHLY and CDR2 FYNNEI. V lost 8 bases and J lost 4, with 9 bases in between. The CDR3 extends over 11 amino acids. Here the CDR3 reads CASSSLYEQYF. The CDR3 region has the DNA TGTGCCAGCTCTTCTTTGTACGAGCAGTACTTC. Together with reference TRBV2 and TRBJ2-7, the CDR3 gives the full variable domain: EPEVTQTPSHQVTQMGQEVILRCVPISNHLYFYWYRQILGQKVEFLVSFYNNEISEKSEIFDDQFSVERPDGSNFTLKIRSTKLEDSAMYFCASSSLYEQYFGPGTRLTVT.

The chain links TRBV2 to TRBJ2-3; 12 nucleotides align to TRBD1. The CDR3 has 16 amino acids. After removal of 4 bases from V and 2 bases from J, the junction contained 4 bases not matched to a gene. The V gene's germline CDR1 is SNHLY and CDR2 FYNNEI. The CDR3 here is CASSGWDRGHTDTQYF. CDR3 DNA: TGTGCCAGCAGTGGGTGGGACAGGGGGCACACAGATACGCAGTATTTT.

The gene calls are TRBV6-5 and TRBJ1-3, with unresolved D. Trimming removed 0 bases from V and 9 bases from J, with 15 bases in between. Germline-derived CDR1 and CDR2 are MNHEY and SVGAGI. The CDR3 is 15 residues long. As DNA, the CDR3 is TGTGCCAGCAGTTACTCGTCGACCTTAGCGGGCACCATATATTTT. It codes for CASSYSSTLAGTIYF.

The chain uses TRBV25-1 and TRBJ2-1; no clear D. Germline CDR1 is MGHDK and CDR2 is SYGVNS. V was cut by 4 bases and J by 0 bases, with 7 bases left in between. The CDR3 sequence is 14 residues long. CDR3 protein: CASSAPNSYNEQFF. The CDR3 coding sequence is TGTGCCAGCAGTGCACCTAACTCCTACAATGAGCAGTTCTTC. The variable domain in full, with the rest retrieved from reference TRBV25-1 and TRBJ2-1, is EADIYQTPRYLVIGTGKKITLECSQTMGHDKMYWYQQDPGMELHLIHYSYGVNSTEKGDLSSESTVSRIRTEHFPLTLESARPSHTSQYLCASSAPNSYNEQFFGPGTRLTVL.

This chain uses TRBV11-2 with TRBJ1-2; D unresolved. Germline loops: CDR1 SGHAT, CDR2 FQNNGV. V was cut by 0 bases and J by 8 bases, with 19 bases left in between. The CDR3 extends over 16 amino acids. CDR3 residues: CASSLDLGQAFWGYTF. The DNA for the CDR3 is TGTGCCAGCAGCTTAGATCTAGGGCAGGCGTTTTGGGGCTACACCTTC.

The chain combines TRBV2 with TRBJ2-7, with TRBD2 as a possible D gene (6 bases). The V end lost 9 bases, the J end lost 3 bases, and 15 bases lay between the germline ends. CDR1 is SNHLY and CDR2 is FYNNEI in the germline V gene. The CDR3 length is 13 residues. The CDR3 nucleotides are TGTGCCAGGTACCGGGACTCCTACTACGAGCAGTACTTC. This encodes CARYRDSYYEQYF.

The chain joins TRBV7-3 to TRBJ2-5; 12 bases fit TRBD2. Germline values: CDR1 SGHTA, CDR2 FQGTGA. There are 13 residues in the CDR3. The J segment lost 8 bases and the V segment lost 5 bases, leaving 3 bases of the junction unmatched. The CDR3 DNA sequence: TGTGCCAGCAGCGGGGGACTAGCGGGCACCCAGTACTTC. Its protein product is CASSGGLAGTQYF.

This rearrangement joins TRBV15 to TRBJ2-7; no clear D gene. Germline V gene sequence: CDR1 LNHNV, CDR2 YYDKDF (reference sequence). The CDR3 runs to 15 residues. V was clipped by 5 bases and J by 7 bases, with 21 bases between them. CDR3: CATSPEKDGSGEQYF. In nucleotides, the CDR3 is TGTGCCACCAGCCCCGAAAAGGACGGCTCTGGGGAGCAGTACTTC.

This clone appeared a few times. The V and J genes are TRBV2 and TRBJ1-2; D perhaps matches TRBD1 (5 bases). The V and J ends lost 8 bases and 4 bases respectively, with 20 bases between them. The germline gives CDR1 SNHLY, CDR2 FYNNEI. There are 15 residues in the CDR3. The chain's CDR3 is CASLPGPASGYGYTF. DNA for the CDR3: TGTGCCAGCCTACCGGGACCCGCCTCGGGCTATGGCTACACCTTC.

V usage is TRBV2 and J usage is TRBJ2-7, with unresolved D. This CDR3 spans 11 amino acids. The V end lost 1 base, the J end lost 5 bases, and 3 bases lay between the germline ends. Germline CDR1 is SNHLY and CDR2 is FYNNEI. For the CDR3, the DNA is TGTGCCAGCAGTGAAGGGCACGAGCAGTACTTC. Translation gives CASSEGHEQYF.

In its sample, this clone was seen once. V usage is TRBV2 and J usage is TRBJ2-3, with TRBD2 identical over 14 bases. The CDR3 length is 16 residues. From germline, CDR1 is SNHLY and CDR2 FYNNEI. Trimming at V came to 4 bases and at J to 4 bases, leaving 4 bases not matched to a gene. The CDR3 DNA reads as TGTGCCAGCAGTGGGGGGACTAGCGGGAGTTCAGATACGCAGTATTTT. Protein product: CASSGGTSGSSDTQYF. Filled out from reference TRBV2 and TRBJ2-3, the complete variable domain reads EPEVTQTPSHQVTQMGQEVILRCVPISNHLYFYWYRQILGQKVEFLVSFYNNEISEKSEIFDDQFSVERPDGSNFTLKIRSTKLEDSAMYFCASSGGTSGSSDTQYFGPGTRLTVL.

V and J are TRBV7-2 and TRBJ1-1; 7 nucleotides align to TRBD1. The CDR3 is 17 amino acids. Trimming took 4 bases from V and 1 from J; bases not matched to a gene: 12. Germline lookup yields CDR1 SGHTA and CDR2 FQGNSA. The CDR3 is CASSYTTGIVANTEAFF. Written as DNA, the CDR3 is TGTGCCAGCAGCTATACGACAGGGATCGTAGCGAACACTGAAGCTTTCTTT.

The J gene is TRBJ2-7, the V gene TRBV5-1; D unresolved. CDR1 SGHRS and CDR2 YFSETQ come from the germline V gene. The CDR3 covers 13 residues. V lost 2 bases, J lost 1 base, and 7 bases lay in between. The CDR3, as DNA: TGCGCCAGCAGCTTAAGACTGTCCTACGAGCAGTACTTC. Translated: CASSLRLSYEQYF. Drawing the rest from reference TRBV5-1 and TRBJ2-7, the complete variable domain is KAGVTQTPRYLIKTRGQQVTLSCSPISGHRSVSWYQQTPGQGLQFLFEYFSETQRNKGNFPGRFSGRQFSNSRSEMNVSTLELGDSALYLCASSLRLSYEQYFGPGTRLTVT.

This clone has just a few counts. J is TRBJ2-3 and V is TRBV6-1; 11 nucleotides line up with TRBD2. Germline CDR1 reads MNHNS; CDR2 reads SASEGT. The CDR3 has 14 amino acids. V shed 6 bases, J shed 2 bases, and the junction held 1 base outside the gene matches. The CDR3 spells CASRLAGDTDTQYF. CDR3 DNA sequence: TGTGCCAGCAGACTAGCGGGAGACACAGATACGCAGTATTTT.